These 32 T cell receptor beta chains originate from one sample sequenced in a study of neoadjuvant anti-PD-1 for oral cavity cancer. The assay was immunoSEQ multiplex PCR, and TCRdb's table has in-frame clones only and misses some. The sample gives over 10,000 clones, about 60% of which show up once; 9% to 15% is in the top ten. The sequencing used tumor tissue, collected before nivolumab (anti-PD-1) treatment. These receptors were taken from a person aged 40 to 85 with oral cavity squamous cell carcinoma.

This clone was recorded a few times. V gene TRBV4-1 combines with J gene TRBJ2-1; 7 nucleotides agree with TRBD2. Per the germline V gene, CDR1 is MGHRA and CDR2 is YSYEKL. J was trimmed by 1 base and V by 5 bases; bases with no gene match: 8. The CDR3 is made up of 16 amino acids. The CDR3 coding sequence is TGCGCCAGCAGCGATCAGTCTAGCGGTTCCTACAATGAGCAGTTCTTC. Translation gives CASSDQSSGSYNEQFF.

The V and J genes are TRBV4-1 and TRBJ1-2; D call uncertain. V lost 1 base, J lost 4 bases, and 10 bases lay in between. CDR1 and CDR2 (germline): MGHRA, YSYEKL. This CDR3 region has 14 residues. The DNA of the CDR3 is TGCGCCAGCAGCCAAGGGGCGGTGGCCTATGGCTACACCTTC. It specifies CASSQGAVAYGYTF.

The genes are TRBV14 and TRBJ2-2, with D hard to call. Germline loops: CDR1 SGHDN, CDR2 FVKESK. This CDR3 has 17 amino acids. The V end lost 0 bases, the J end lost 1 base, and 12 bases lay between the germline ends. The CDR3 spells CASSQEGLWGNTGELFF. The CDR3 DNA reads TGTGCCAGCAGCCAAGAAGGTCTATGGGGGAACACCGGGGAGCTGTTTTTT.

CDR3 sequence: CASSSGASSGLTGELFF. The DNA of the CDR3 is TGCGCCAGCAGCTCAGGGGCTTCTAGCGGGCTCACCGGGGAGCTGTTTTTT. This chain links TRBV4-1 with TRBJ2-2; 8 bases map to TRBD2. Trimming took 5 bases from V and 4 from J; bases not matched to a gene: 12. The CDR3 has 17 amino acids. Germline CDR1 reads MGHRA; CDR2 reads YSYEKL.

The CDR3 nucleotides are TGTGCCACCAGCTCCATTGGTCAGCCCCAGCATTTT. As protein: CATSSIGQPQHF. The J gene is TRBJ1-5, the V gene TRBV15, with unresolved D. CDR1 is LNHNV, CDR2 YYDKDF, per germline (reference sequence). Trimming took 5 bases from V and 6 from J, leaving 8 bases between them. This CDR3 contains 12 residues. The variable domain in full, with the rest retrieved from reference TRBV15 and TRBJ1-5, is DAMVIQNPRYQVTQFGKPVTLSCSQTLNHNVMYWYQQKSSQAPKLLFHYYDKDFNNEADTPDNFQSRRPNTSFCFLDIRSPGLGDTAMYLCATSSIGQPQHFGDGTRLSIL.

This chain connects TRBV5-4 to TRBJ2-3, with 14 bases matching TRBD2. Germline CDR1 is SGHNT and CDR2 is YYREEE (reference sequence). This CDR3 has 16 amino acids. V trimming: 5 bases; J trimming: 6 bases; junction bases outside the gene matches: 8. CDR3 DNA sequence: TGTGCCAGCAGTAGAGGGACTAGCGGGAGCGGGGATACGCAGTATTTT. This sequence encodes CASSRGTSGSGDTQYF.

About this clone itself: The junction departs from germline at one end; a sequencing error may be responsible. V gene TRBV7-7 combines with J gene TRBJ2-1; D might be TRBD1 (6 bases). Germline values: CDR1 SSHAT, CDR2 FNYEAQ (reference sequence). The CDR3 spans 14 residues. The CDR3 nucleotides are TGTGCTAGCAGCTTAGGGCTAGCAGGGGATGAGCAGTTCTTC. Translation gives CASSLGLAGDEQFF.

This clone was detected a few times. The gene calls are TRBV2 and TRBJ2-1; TRBD2 agrees at 7 bases. V lost 1 base and J lost 10; bases outside the gene matches: 10. CDR1 is SNHLY, CDR2 FYNNEI, per germline. This CDR3 spans 15 amino acids. The CDR3 spells CASSEGDYPPMEQFF. The CDR3 nucleotides read TGTGCCAGCAGTGAAGGGGACTACCCCCCAATGGAGCAGTTCTTC.

This clone was observed once. This chain connects TRBV19 to TRBJ1-4; 7 bases agree with TRBD1. This CDR3 has 15 residues. Germline CDR1 LNHDA, CDR2 SQIVND (reference sequence). V shed 3 bases and J 7 bases; nucleotides not matched to a gene: 8. The DNA of the CDR3 is TGTGCCAGTAGTATCGGGGACAGCGACTCTGAAAAACTGTTTTTT. Translated: CASSIGDSDSEKLFF.

This chain links TRBV9 with TRBJ2-1; 8 nucleotides agree with TRBD2. The CDR3 has 17 amino acids. V lost 4 bases to trimming and J lost 3 bases; unmatched junction nucleotides: 12. CDR1 and CDR2 from the germline V gene are SGDLS and YYNGEE. CDR3: CASSPPRGSGIYNEQFF. The DNA of the CDR3 is TGTGCCAGCAGCCCACCTCGGGGTAGCGGGATCTACAATGAGCAGTTCTTC.

The genes are TRBV7-3 and TRBJ2-1; D may correspond to TRBD1 or TRBD2 (5 bases each). The germline gives CDR1 SGHTA, CDR2 FQGTGA. V was trimmed by 5 bases and J by 5 bases, leaving 13 bases between them. CDR3 size: 14 residues. As DNA, the CDR3 is TGTGCCAGCAGCCCTCGGGACGCCGACAATGAGCAGTTCTTC. It is translated as CASSPRDADNEQFF.

This chain uses TRBV15 with TRBJ2-1; 13 nucleotides agree with TRBD2. The CDR3 totals 22 residues. Per the germline V gene, CDR1 is LNHNV and CDR2 is YYDKDF (reference sequence). Trimming removed 0 bases from V and 5 bases from J; junction bases left unmatched: 19. CDR3 DNA sequence: TGTGCCACCAGCAGAGAGGGACTAGCGGGACTAGAGGGGGAGGGGAATGACAATGAGCAGTTCTTC. Its protein is CATSREGLAGLEGEGNDNEQFF.

The chain uses TRBV2 and TRBJ1-5, with no clear D. Trimming pared 2 bases from V and 3 bases from J, leaving 11 bases between. This CDR3 contains 15 residues. Germline V gives CDR1 SNHLY, CDR2 FYNNEI. Written as DNA, the CDR3 is TGTGCCAGCAGTGAACCTGGGCCATCCAATCAGCCCCAGCATTTT. Translation: CASSEPGPSNQPQHF.

This chain connects TRBV28 to TRBJ2-7; 11 bases fit TRBD1. The CDR3 covers 16 residues. Trimming at V came to 4 bases and at J to 6 bases, leaving 11 bases not matched to a gene. CDR1 is MDHEN and CDR2 is SYDVKM in the germline V gene. The CDR3 DNA is TGTGCCAGCAGTTGGGACCTAGGACAGGGGGCTGGCGAGCAGTACTTC. Its translation is CASSWDLGQGAGEQYF.

The V call is TRBV5-6, the J call TRBJ2-5; no firm D call. CDR1 SGHDT and CDR2 YYEEEE come from the germline V gene. The CDR3 is 15 residues long. V was cut by 4 bases and J by 6 bases, with 19 bases left in between. CDR3 sequence (DNA): TGTGCCAGCAGCGAGGTATCTTCTAGTGGTCAGACCCAGTACTTC. Its translation: CASSEVSSSGQTQYF.

This clone is labeled medium-sized (0.01 to 0.1%). The chain recombines TRBV11-3 with TRBJ1-1, with TRBD1 as a possible D gene (5 bases). V lost 5 bases, J lost 1 base, and 5 bases lay in between. This CDR3 has 12 residues. CDR1 and CDR2 from the germline V gene are SGHNT and YENEEA. The CDR3 region is CASSQGNTEAFF. In DNA form, the CDR3 reads TGTGCCAGCAGCCAGGGGAACACTGAAGCTTTCTTT.

There are a few counts of this clone. The chain uses TRBV7-6 and TRBJ2-2; unclear D gene. The V end lost 3 bases, the J end lost 7 bases, and 9 bases lay between the germline ends. Germline CDR1 is SGHVS and CDR2 is FNYEAQ. There are 13 residues in the CDR3. For the CDR3, the DNA is TGTGCCAGCAGCTTGTCCCAGAGCGGGGAGCTGTTTTTT. Translating it yields CASSLSQSGELFF.

This clone appeared a few times. This rearrangement joins TRBV6-4 to TRBJ2-2; D is ambiguous. V was cut by 1 base and J by 3 bases, with 3 bases left in between. This CDR3 contains 13 residues. Looked up from germline, CDR1 is MRHNA and CDR2 is SNTAGT. The CDR3 here is CASSDWDTGELFF. CDR3 bases: TGTGCCAGCAGTGACTGGGACACCGGGGAGCTGTTTTTT.

This clone has just a few counts. The V call is TRBV7-9, the J call TRBJ2-3; D may be TRBD2 (5 bases). V gave up 3 bases and J gave up 1 base, with 11 bases separating them. The germline V gene has CDR1 SEHNR and CDR2 FQNEAQ (reference sequence). The CDR3 is made up of 15 amino acids. The CDR3 loop reads CASSFEGSGTDTQYF. DNA of the CDR3: TGTGCCAGCAGCTTCGAGGGTTCGGGCACAGATACGCAGTATTTT.

The chain couples TRBV6-5 to TRBJ2-7, with D perhaps TRBD1 (5 bases). V lost 10 bases and J 5 bases, leaving 18 bases between the germline ends. CDR3 length equals 13 residues. CDR1 MNHEY and CDR2 SVGAGI come from the germline V gene. The CDR3 DNA is TGTGCCAAATTTAAGGGGATCATGAACGAGCAGTACTTC. It encodes CAKFKGIMNEQYF.

The chain has TRBV5-4 and TRBJ2-7, with a tentative D call TRBD1 (6 bases). The length of the CDR3 is 13 residues. The V gene's germline CDR1 is SGHNT and CDR2 YYREEE (reference sequence). Trimming removed 10 bases from V and 1 base from J, with 15 bases in between. The DNA of the CDR3 is TGTGCCTGGGGCAGGGGTCTTTCCTACGAGCAGTACTTC. Translating gives CAWGRGLSYEQYF.

This chain connects TRBV5-1 to TRBJ2-1; a possible D gene is TRBD2 (6 bases). The germline CDR1 and CDR2 sequences are SGHRS and YFSETQ. Trimming pared 5 bases from V and 3 bases from J, leaving 15 bases between. The CDR3 runs 15 residues. The DNA of the CDR3 is TGCGCCAGCAGGGCCCGGCGGGAAGTCTACAATGAGCAGTTCTTC. This translates into CASRARREVYNEQFF.

In DNA, the CDR3 is TGTGCCAGCAGCTTAGATGGACAGGGGACTTATAGCAATCAGCCCCAGCATTTT. It is translated as CASSLDGQGTYSNQPQHF. The chain combines TRBV7-2 with TRBJ1-5, with 9 bases identical to TRBD1. This CDR3 region has 18 residues. Trimming took 1 base from V and 0 from J; bases not matched to a gene: 7. Per germline, CDR1 SGHTA and CDR2 FQGNSA.

This sequence joins TRBV7-3 and TRBJ2-7; a possible D gene is TRBD2 (6 bases). Trimming shortened V by 2 bases and J by 0 bases, and 20 bases separated the two germline ends. CDR3 length: 18 amino acids. The germline CDR1 and CDR2 sequences are SGHTA and FQGTGA. For the CDR3, the DNA is TGTGCCAGCAGCTTATTAGCGGCGGTGAGAAAAAGCTCCTACGAGCAGTACTTC. Its protein product is CASSLLAAVRKSSYEQYF.

CDR3 bases: TGTGCCATCAGCCCTACAGGGGTAAAAAACATTCAGTACTTC. Its translation is CAISPTGVKNIQYF. The V and J genes are TRBV10-3 and TRBJ2-4; 7 nucleotides align to TRBD1. Unmatched junction bases numbered 6, after V lost 6 bases and J lost 4 bases. The V gene's germline CDR1 is ENHRY and CDR2 SYGVKD. The CDR3 is 14 amino acids.

The J gene is TRBJ1-1, the V gene TRBV6-5; possibly TRBD1 for D (6 bases). This CDR3 has 13 amino acids. CDR1 MNHEY and CDR2 SVGAGI come from the germline V gene. The V end was cut by 5 bases, the J end by 3 bases, with 10 bases between. CDR3 sequence reads: CASSGGGYTEAFF. The DNA of the CDR3 is TGTGCCAGCAGTGGAGGGGGATACACTGAAGCTTTCTTT.

The V and J genes are TRBV6-1 and TRBJ2-7; D gene ambiguous. Germline lookup yields CDR1 MNHNS and CDR2 SASEGT. Trimming removed 3 bases from V and 0 bases from J, with 6 bases in between. The length of the CDR3 is 13 residues. DNA for the CDR3: TGTGCCAGCAGTGATCTGCACTCCTACGAGCAGTACTTC. Amino acids: CASSDLHSYEQYF.

J is TRBJ2-5 and V is TRBV5-1, with D possibly being TRBD2 (6 bases). The CDR3 consists of 14 residues. Germline V CDR1 and CDR2: SGHRS, YFSETQ. Trimming removed 0 bases at V and 4 bases at J, with 10 bases between. This chain's CDR3 is CASSLAGAGETQYF. Written as DNA, the CDR3 is TGCGCCAGCAGCTTGGCGGGAGCGGGAGAGACCCAGTACTTC.

This clone is medium-sized (0.01 to 0.1%) within its sample. J is TRBJ1-5 and V is TRBV5-5, with 7 nucleotides matching TRBD1. CDR1 is SGHKS, CDR2 YYEKEE, per germline (reference sequence). Trimming cost V 1 base and J 4 bases; bases outside gene matches: 5. The CDR3 sequence is 15 residues long. CDR3 in DNA: TGTGCCAGCAGCTTGCAGACAGGGAAGAATCAGCCCCAGCATTTT. This encodes CASSLQTGKNQPQHF.

The chain links TRBV12-5 to TRBJ2-2, with D tentatively TRBD2 (6 bases). Germline CDR1 is LGHNT and CDR2 is FRNRAP. The CDR3 extends over 13 amino acids. Trimming cost V 3 bases and J 5 bases, with 7 bases left between them. The CDR3 protein is CASGFRGTGELFF. The CDR3 coding sequence is TGTGCTAGTGGTTTTCGGGGGACCGGGGAGCTGTTTTTT. Using reference TRBV12-5 and TRBJ2-2 for the parts outside the CDR3, the full variable domain is DARVTQTPRHKVTEMGQEVTMRCQPILGHNTVFWYRQTMMQGLELLAYFRNRAPLDDSGMPKDRFSAEMPDATLATLKIQPSEPRDSAVYFCASGFRGTGELFFGEGSRLTVL.

The rearrangement uses TRBV19 and TRBJ2-5; D might be TRBD2 (6 bases). The CDR3 consists of 13 residues. Trimming stripped 5 bases from V and 7 bases from J, with 14 bases between. From germline, CDR1 is LNHDA and CDR2 SQIVND (reference sequence). CDR3 residues: CASSPGGGGTQYF. In nucleotides, the CDR3 is TGTGCCAGTAGTCCCGGGGGAGGAGGGACCCAGTACTTC.

This clone is categorized as medium-sized. The gene calls are TRBV5-1 and TRBJ2-3, with a tentative D call TRBD2 (5 bases). The germline V gene has CDR1 SGHRS and CDR2 YFSETQ. V was shortened by 4 bases and J by 1 base, with 10 bases between the two germline ends. The CDR3 spans 14 residues. CDR3 sequence: CASSPVGGTDTQYF. Here the CDR3 DNA reads TGCGCCAGCAGCCCCGTGGGAGGCACAGATACGCAGTATTTT.